This entry describes one T cell receptor beta chain. Its antigen is unidentified. This sample is part of a study of shared clonotypes between healthy human individuals. Whole-study results and caveats: The study sampled only blood, and tissue repertoires likely differ.

Deep was the level used in running the assay. Several immunoSEQ plates received, in even portions, the genomic DNA of each subset. Around 200 ng DNA, 30,000 or so T cell genomes, went into each sorted-subset replicate PCR. Some clones are missing from TCRdb's copy, which holds only in-frame ones; the method was immunoSEQ multiplex PCR. The sample has roughly 1,000,000 clones; approximately 80% are singletons. The CDR3 consists of 15 residues. The ends were cut back, 0 bases at V and 4 bases at J, with 10 bases in the middle. Per the germline V gene, CDR1 is SGHDN and CDR2 is FVKESK. The V call is TRBV14, the J call TRBJ2-1; D is undetermined. The sample comprised memory CD4+ T cells from PBMCs. The subset was: CD45RA-negative fraction. The sequence was obtained from a man between 18 and 29 years old in good health. Some clones in this sample may be carry-over from other donors' samples. The CDR3 coding sequence is TGTGCCAGCAGCCAAGATAGGGCAACTTACAATGAGCAGTTCTTC. This encodes CASSQDRATYNEQFF.